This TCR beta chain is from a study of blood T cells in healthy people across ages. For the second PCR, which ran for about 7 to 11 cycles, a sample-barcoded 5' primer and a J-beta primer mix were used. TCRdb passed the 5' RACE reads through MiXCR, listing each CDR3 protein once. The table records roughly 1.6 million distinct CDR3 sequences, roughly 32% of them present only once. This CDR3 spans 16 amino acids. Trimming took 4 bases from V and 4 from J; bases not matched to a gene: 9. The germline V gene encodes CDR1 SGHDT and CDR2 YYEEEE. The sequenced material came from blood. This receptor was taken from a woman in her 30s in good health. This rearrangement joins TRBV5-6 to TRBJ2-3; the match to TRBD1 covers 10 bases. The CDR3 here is CASSTSLGQGSDTQYF. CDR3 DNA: TGTGCCAGCAGCACTTCCTTGGGACAGGGGTCAGATACGCAGTATTTT.